The entry below describes one T cell receptor beta chain. As yet, its antigen is unknown. Method: immunoSEQ multiplex PCR; TCRdb's copy keeps in-frame clones and lacks some. The sample consists of some 38,000 clones, approximately 82% of them appearing once. The sample is drawn from a study of PD-1 blockade in classical Hodgkin lymphoma. Study outcomes and limitations: Patients newly diagnosed and complete responders had comparable baseline diversity.

Every patient was affected by relapse after autologous stem cell transplantation, while exposure to brentuximab vedotin was not uniform. CDR3 length equals 14 residues. V shed 2 bases and J shed 4 bases, with 12 bases lying between them. Germline CDR1 and CDR2: GTSNPN and SVGIG (reference sequence). The chain uses TRBV30 and TRBJ2-1; D is unclear. The sequenced sample was peripheral blood mononuclear cells (PBMCs), obtained before the second cycle of nivolumab. The TCR comes from a human donor with classical Hodgkin lymphoma. CDR3: CAWSPPVSYNEQFF. The CDR3 coding sequence is TGTGCCTGGAGTCCCCCAGTGTCTTACAATGAGCAGTTCTTC.